This T cell receptor (beta chain) was captured in a study of immune evolution from preneoplasia to lung adenocarcinoma. Some clones are missing from TCRdb's copy, which holds only in-frame ones; the method was immunoSEQ multiplex PCR. Of 14,000 or so clones in the sample, roughly 80% are singletons; the top ten hold roughly 4.9%. The sample comprised FFPE minimally invasive lung adenocarcinoma tissue. The TCR comes from a person aged 70 to 80 with lung adenocarcinoma.

The CDR3 nucleotides are TGTGCCAGCAGCCCCCGTTTTGTGGGTGGCTACACCTTC. This gives the protein CASSPRFVGGYTF. This chain connects TRBV5-8 to TRBJ1-2; the D is unclear. The CDR3 has 13 residues. The germline V and J ends were trimmed by 4 bases and 7 bases, with 14 bases remaining between them. The germline V gene has CDR1 SGHTS and CDR2 YDEGEE.